This T cell receptor (beta chain) was captured by sequencing in a study of CD8+ T cells in alopecia areata (dated by TCRdb to between 2017 and 2018). Notes on the research overall: To study T cell clonal expansion in alopecia areata, the researchers applied high-throughput TCRbeta sequencing to both the C3H/HeJ mouse model and human patients. TCRbeta CDR3 regions were amplified by immunoSEQ multiplex PCR with 35 Vbeta forward and 13 Jbeta reverse primers. Clonality in the scalp was compared among normal scalp (n=4), patchy alopecia areata scalp (n=8), and alopecia totalis/universalis scalp (n=8). Scalp tissue and sorted CD4+ and CD8+ peripheral blood T cells from patchy and totalis/universalis alopecia areata patients and from healthy controls were covered by human TCRbeta sequencing. RNA was extracted with the PAXgene miRNA kit for fixed scalp, the miRNeasy kit for PBMCs, and the RNeasy kit for mouse skin. Overall study results and their limits: Unlike mouse skin, where gammadelta T cells dominate, normal human skin contains resident alphabeta T cells that get sequenced too, which complicates analysis of the scalp TCR repertoire. Compared with mice, TCR sequences shared between patients were less clear, possibly partly because of HLA diversity across the patient population. Lesional scalp, especially in alopecia totalis/universalis, showed higher clonality and more expanded CD8+ clones than normal scalp, suggesting antigenic drive.

Lesional scalp punch biopsies and peripheral blood were obtained from alopecia areata patients. After PBMCs were isolated by density centrifugation and stained for CD3, CD4 and CD8, a FACSAria was used to sort CD4+ and CD8+ T cells. Alopecia areata patients who were not treated were recruited through a multicenter biomarker study. In five patients from the biomarker study, the blood CD8+ T cells went through an additional sort into NKG2D-low and NKG2D-high fractions. Per the germline V gene, SGHRS is the CDR1 and YFSETQ is the CDR2. The CDR3 runs 15 residues from the cysteine to the phenylalanine. Only the CDR3 part of the read is kept: 45 bases, read in frame from the first base. Trimming at the junction amounts to 3 bases on V and 11 bases on J, and the germline ends lie 21 bases apart. For this clone: Its antigen specificity is not known. Per-base qualities were not stored, and no clone one base away is much larger.

Library creation used the immunoSEQ multiplex PCR assay. RNA was extracted from all samples and reverse transcribed into cDNA, which served as template for TCR sequencing. First-strand cDNA was synthesized using SuperScript III with a 2:1 mix of oligo-dT and random hexamers. A synthetic immune receptor repertoire was used to gauge amplification bias, and whatever bias remained was removed computationally. In the authors' own workflow: Raw reads were preprocessed to remove errors, and CDR3 was defined according to IMGT conventions as the region from the conserved cysteine to phenylalanine. Clonality was calculated as 1 minus Shannon entropy normalized by log2 of the number of productive unique TCRs. CD4 or CD8 identity of scalp clones was inferred by cross-referencing scalp TCRbeta sequences with sorted blood CD4 and CD8 repertoires. The clones in this table, taken by TCRdb from immuneACCESS, are in-frame only. Not every clone is retained; where verified, under half of the shortfall comes from an unresolved V gene, and the cause of the rest is unknown. The V and J calls and the clone size are those of that table, but D and trimming were determined from the DNA. Counted in this sample were around 35,000 clones; roughly 50% of them appeared once. Around two fifths of the sample goes to the ten largest clones.

The V and J genes are TRBV5-1 and TRBJ2-1; possibly the D gene is TRBD1, per 5 matching bases. The sequenced sample was NKG2D-high CD8+ T cells sorted from blood. The cell subset or site label on this specimen signifies: sorted CD8+ NKG2D-high blood T cells. The origin of this receptor is a human donor with alopecia areata. CDR3 loop: CASSSSTSTVPQQFF. The nucleotide sequence is given as TGCGCCAGCAGCTCCTCAACATCGACAGTCCCCCAGCAGTTCTTC.